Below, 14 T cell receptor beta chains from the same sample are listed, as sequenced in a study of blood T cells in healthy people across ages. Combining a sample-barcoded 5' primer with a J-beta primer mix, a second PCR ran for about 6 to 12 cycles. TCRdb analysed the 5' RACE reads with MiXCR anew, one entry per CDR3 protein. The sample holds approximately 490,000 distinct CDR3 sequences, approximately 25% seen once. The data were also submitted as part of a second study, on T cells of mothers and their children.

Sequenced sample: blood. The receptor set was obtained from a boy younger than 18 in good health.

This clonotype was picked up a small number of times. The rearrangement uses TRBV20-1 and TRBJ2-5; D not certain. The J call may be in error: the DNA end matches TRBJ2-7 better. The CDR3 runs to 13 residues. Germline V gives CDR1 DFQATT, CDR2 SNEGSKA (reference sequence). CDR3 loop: CSADREPSYEQYF. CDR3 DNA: TGCAGTGCTGACCGTGAACCCTCCTACGAGCAGTACTTC.

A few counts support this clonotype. CDR3 sequence reads: CASSNPPATEAFF. DNA of the CDR3: TGTGCCAGCAGCAATCCACCGGCCACTGAAGCTTTCTTT. This chain connects TRBV6-2 or TRBV6-3 to TRBJ1-1; D gene unclear. This CDR3 comprises 13 residues. Germline V CDR1 and CDR2: MNHEY, SVGEGT. Trimming removed 6 bases at V and 4 bases at J, with 12 bases between.

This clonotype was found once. In DNA, the CDR3 is TGCGCCAGCAGCTTGTGGCTCGATGAGCAGTTCTTC. Translation gives CASSLWLDEQFF. The chain has TRBV5-1 and TRBJ2-1, with unresolved D. The CDR3 sequence is 12 residues long. Germline values: CDR1 SGHRS, CDR2 YFSETQ. The V end lost 1 base, the J end lost 8 bases, and 7 bases lay between the germline ends.

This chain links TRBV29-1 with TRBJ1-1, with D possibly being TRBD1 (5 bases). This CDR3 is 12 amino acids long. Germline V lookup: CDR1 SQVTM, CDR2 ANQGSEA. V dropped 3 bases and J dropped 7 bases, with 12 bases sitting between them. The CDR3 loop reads CSVEGGVDEAFF. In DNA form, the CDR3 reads TGCAGCGTTGAGGGGGGGGTGGATGAAGCTTTCTTT.

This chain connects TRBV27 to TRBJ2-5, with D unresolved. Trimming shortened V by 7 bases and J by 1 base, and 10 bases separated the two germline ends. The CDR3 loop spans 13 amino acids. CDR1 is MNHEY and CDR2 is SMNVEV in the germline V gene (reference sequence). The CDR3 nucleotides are TGTGCCAGCAAACCCAACTTCCAAGAGACCCAGTACTTC. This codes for CASKPNFQETQYF.

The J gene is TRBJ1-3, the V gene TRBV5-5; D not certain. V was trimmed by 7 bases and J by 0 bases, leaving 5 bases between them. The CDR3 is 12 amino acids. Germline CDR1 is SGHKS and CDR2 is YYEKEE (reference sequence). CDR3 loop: CASGSSGNTIYF. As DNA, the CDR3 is TGTGCCAGCGGGTCCTCTGGAAACACCATATATTTT. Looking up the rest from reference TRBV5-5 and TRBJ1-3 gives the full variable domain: DAGVTQSPTHLIKTRGQQVTLRCSPISGHKSVSWYQQVLGQGPQFIFQYYEKEERGRGNFPDRFSARQFPNYSSELNVNALLLGDSALYLCASGSSGNTIYFGEGSWLTVV.

CDR3: CSARVGGTGASEQFF. The CDR3 DNA is TGCAGTGCTAGAGTGGGGGGGACAGGTGCCTCCGAGCAGTTCTTC. The chain uses TRBV20-1 and TRBJ2-1; a possible D gene is TRBD1 (8 bases). The CDR3 length is 15 residues. Germline V gene data show CDR1 as DFQATT and CDR2 as SNEGSKA (reference sequence). Trimming stripped 1 base from V and 10 bases from J, with 20 bases between.

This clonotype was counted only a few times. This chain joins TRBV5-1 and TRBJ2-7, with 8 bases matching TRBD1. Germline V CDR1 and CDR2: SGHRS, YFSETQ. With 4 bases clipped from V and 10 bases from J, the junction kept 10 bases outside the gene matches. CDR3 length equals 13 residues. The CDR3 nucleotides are TGCGCCAGCAGCCCTAGTCTTGCAGGGGGCCAGTACTTC. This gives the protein CASSPSLAGGQYF.

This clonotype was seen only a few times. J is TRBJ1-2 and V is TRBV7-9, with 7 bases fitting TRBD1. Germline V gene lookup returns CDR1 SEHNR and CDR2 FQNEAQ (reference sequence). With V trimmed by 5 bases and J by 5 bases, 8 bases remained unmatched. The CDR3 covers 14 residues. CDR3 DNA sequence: TGTGCCAGCAGCCCCCGGACAGGTCTTTATGGCTACACCTTC. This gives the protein CASSPRTGLYGYTF. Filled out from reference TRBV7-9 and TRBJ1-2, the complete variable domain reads DTGVSQNPRHKITKRGQNVTFRCDPISEHNRLYWYRQTLGQGPEFLTYFQNEAQLEKSRLLSDRFSAERPKGSFSTLEIQRTEQGDSAMYLCASSPRTGLYGYTFGSGTRLTVV.

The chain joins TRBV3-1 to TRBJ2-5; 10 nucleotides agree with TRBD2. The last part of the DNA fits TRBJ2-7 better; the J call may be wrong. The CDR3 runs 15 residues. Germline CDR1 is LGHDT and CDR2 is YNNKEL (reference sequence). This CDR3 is CASSQVQRGGYEQYF. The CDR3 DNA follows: TGTGCCAGCAGCCAAGTACAGCGGGGGGGCTACGAGCAGTACTTC.

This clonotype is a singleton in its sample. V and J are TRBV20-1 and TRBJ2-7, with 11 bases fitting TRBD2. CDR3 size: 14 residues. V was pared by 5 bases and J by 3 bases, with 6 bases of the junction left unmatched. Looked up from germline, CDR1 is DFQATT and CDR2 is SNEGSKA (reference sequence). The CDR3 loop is CSAFPSGGNYEQYF. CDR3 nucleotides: TGCAGTGCTTTCCCTAGCGGGGGGAACTACGAGCAGTACTTC.

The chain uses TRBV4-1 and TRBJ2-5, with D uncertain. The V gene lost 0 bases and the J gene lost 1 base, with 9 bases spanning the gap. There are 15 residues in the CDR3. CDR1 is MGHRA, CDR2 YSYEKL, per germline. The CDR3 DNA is TGCGCCAGCAGCCAAGATTTGGCTACCCAAGAGACCCAGTACTTC. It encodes CASSQDLATQETQYF.

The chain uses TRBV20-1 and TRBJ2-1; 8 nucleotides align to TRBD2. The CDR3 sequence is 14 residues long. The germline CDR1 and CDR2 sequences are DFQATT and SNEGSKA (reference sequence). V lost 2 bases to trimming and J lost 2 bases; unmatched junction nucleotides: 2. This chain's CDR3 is CSARTGGPYNEQFF. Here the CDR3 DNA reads TGCAGTGCTAGAACGGGAGGGCCCTACAATGAGCAGTTCTTC.

The CDR3 bases are TGCGCCAGCAGCTTGGATTTCCGGGACAGAAACTATGGCTACACCTTC. Residues: CASSLDFRDRNYGYTF. The V call is TRBV5-1, the J call TRBJ1-2; 7 bases are shared with TRBD1. After removal of 0 bases from V and 2 bases from J, the junction contained 7 bases not matched to a gene. The CDR3 has 16 amino acids. Germline V gene lookup returns CDR1 SGHRS and CDR2 YFSETQ.